Shown below are 23 T cell receptor beta chains from a single sample sequenced in a study of blood T cell repertoires in COVID-19. Some clones are missing from TCRdb's copy, which holds only in-frame ones; the method was immunoSEQ multiplex PCR. The sample holds around 270,000 clones, about 91% seen once. What was sequenced was peripheral blood. Source of these receptors: a person in their late teens or twenties with COVID-19, enrolled during active disease.

The V gene is TRBV19, the J gene TRBJ1-6; D ambiguous. The germline V and J ends were trimmed by 11 bases and 6 bases, with 8 bases remaining between them. Germline V CDR1 and CDR2: LNHDA, SQIVND (reference sequence). The CDR3 contains 11 residues. Written as DNA, the CDR3 is TGTGCCGGCGGCCTTAATTCACCCCTCCACTTT. Amino acid sequence: CAGGLNSPLHF. The full variable domain, in which reference TRBV19 and TRBJ1-6 provide the parts outside the CDR3, is DGGITQSPKYLFRKEGQNVTLSCEQNLNHDAMYWYRQDPGQGLRLIYYSQIVNDFQKGDIAEGYSVSREKKESFPLTVTSAQKNPTAFYLCAGGLNSPLHFGNGTRLTVT.

The chain has TRBV24-1 and TRBJ2-5, with a weak D call TRBD2 (6 bases). Germline CDR1 reads KGHDR; CDR2 reads SFDVKD. Deletions cut 0 bases from V and 2 bases from J, with 15 bases between. The CDR3 sequence is 17 residues long. This CDR3 reads CATSDLGASETQETQYF. In DNA, the CDR3 is TGTGCCACCAGTGATTTGGGGGCTAGCGAGACTCAAGAGACCCAGTACTTC.

Only one count was recorded for this clone. This chain connects TRBV19 to TRBJ2-7; 11 bases line up with TRBD2. The CDR3 covers 14 residues. Looked up from germline, CDR1 is LNHDA and CDR2 is SQIVND (reference sequence). With V trimmed by 5 bases and J by 4 bases, 4 bases remained unmatched. As DNA, the CDR3 is TGTGCCAGTAGTCTAGCGGGAGGTGGGTACGAGCAGTACTTC. Its protein is CASSLAGGGYEQYF. Filled out from reference TRBV19 and TRBJ2-7, the complete variable domain reads DGGITQSPKYLFRKEGQNVTLSCEQNLNHDAMYWYRQDPGQGLRLIYYSQIVNDFQKGDIAEGYSVSREKKESFPLTVTSAQKNPTAFYLCASSLAGGGYEQYFGPGTRLTVT.

The chain recombines TRBV5-6 with TRBJ1-2; 8 positions match TRBD1. The trim removed 4 bases at V and 7 bases at J, leaving 15 bases unmatched. The CDR3 loop spans 16 amino acids. Germline V gene data show CDR1 as SGHDT and CDR2 as YYEEEE. CDR3 residues: CASSDDRTGFLFGYTF. The CDR3 bases are TGTGCCAGCAGCGACGACCGGACAGGGTTCTTGTTTGGCTACACCTTC.

The rearrangement links TRBV7-9 to TRBJ2-5, with 8 bases lining up with TRBD2. The CDR3 runs 14 residues. J lost 1 base, V lost 5 bases, and 3 bases had no gene match. Germline lookup yields CDR1 SEHNR and CDR2 FQNEAQ (reference sequence). CDR3 in DNA: TGTGCCAGCAGCACTAGCGGATTCCAAGAGACCCAGTACTTC. Protein sequence: CASSTSGFQETQYF.

The rearrangement uses TRBV6-5 and TRBJ1-6, with TRBD1 matching over 7 bases. CDR1 MNHEY and CDR2 SVGAGI come from the germline V gene. CDR3 size: 16 residues. After removal of 0 bases from V and 5 bases from J, the junction contained 4 bases not matched to a gene. The CDR3 nucleotides are TGTGCCAGCAGTTACTCGGAGGGGGCGGATAATTCACCCCTCCACTTT. Translating gives CASSYSEGADNSPLHF.

The chain recombines TRBV4-2 with TRBJ2-7, with TRBD2 identical over 8 bases. Germline V gene data show CDR1 as LGHNA and CDR2 as YNFKEQ. The J segment lost 4 bases and the V segment lost 1 base, leaving 3 bases of the junction unmatched. The CDR3 consists of 14 residues. CDR3 amino acids: CASSQAGGPYEQYF. The CDR3 DNA reads as TGTGCCAGCAGCCAAGCGGGAGGGCCTTACGAGCAGTACTTC.

The CDR3 DNA sequence: TGTGCCAGCAGTGAATCAATAGCGGGATTCCAAGAGACCCAGTACTTC. This translates into CASSESIAGFQETQYF. This chain connects TRBV25-1 to TRBJ2-5; 8 nucleotides match TRBD2. Per the germline V gene, CDR1 is MGHDK and CDR2 is SYGVNS. The CDR3 is 16 amino acids. V gave up 1 base and J gave up 1 base; unmatched junction bases: 5.

The rearrangement uses TRBV4-1 and TRBJ2-2; D might be TRBD2 (5 bases). The CDR3 runs to 15 residues. Trimming cost V 6 bases and J 0 bases, with 11 bases left between them. Looked up from germline, CDR1 is MGHRA and CDR2 is YSYEKL. This CDR3 reads CASRANGTNTGELFF. CDR3 DNA sequence: TGCGCCAGCAGGGCTAACGGGACGAACACCGGGGAGCTGTTTTTT.

The J gene is TRBJ1-1, the V gene TRBV7-3; D is possibly TRBD1 (5 bases). Per the germline V gene, CDR1 is SGHTA and CDR2 is FQGTGA. V was shortened by 2 bases and J by 3 bases, with 10 bases between the two germline ends. This CDR3 region has 14 residues. The CDR3 DNA sequence: TGTGCCAGCAGCTTACGGGGGATGGACACTGAAGCTTTCTTT. It encodes CASSLRGMDTEAFF.

Details on this clone: A read error may produce the germline difference seen at one junction end. The rearrangement links TRBV6-1 to TRBJ2-4, with D tentatively TRBD1 (6 bases). The CDR3 runs 13 residues. Germline CDR1 and CDR2: MNHNS and SASEGT. This chain's CDR3 is CASSEAQVREGDF. The CDR3 region has the DNA TGTGCCAGCAGTGAAGCGCAAGTTCGCGAGGGGGACTTC.

This chain links TRBV9 with TRBJ2-1, with TRBD1 matching over 9 bases. This CDR3 is built from 15 residues. CDR1 and CDR2 (germline): SGDLS, YYNGEE. The ends lost 0 bases at V and 3 bases at J; junction bases unmatched: 1. The CDR3 region is CASSVGQGGYNEQFF. CDR3 bases: TGTGCCAGCAGCGTAGGACAGGGGGGCTACAATGAGCAGTTCTTC.

This chain uses TRBV21-1 with TRBJ1-1; TRBD1, the table's D call, lacks a check against the DNA. TRBV21-1 is recorded as a pseudogene. The CDR3 spans 16 residues. CDR3 DNA sequence: TGTGCCAGCACCGGGGACAGGGGGCAATACGGCACTGAAGCTTTCTTT. Residues: CASTGDRGQYGTEAFF.

The V gene is TRBV7-9, the J gene TRBJ2-7; no clear D gene. This CDR3 spans 12 amino acids. From germline, CDR1 is SEHNR and CDR2 FQNEAQ (reference sequence). V gave up 2 bases and J gave up 6 bases, with 8 bases separating them. The CDR3 reads CASSLLGTEQYF. Written as DNA, the CDR3 is TGTGCCAGCAGCTTACTAGGAACCGAGCAGTACTTC. The whole variable domain, filled in from reference TRBV7-9 and TRBJ2-7, reads DTGVSQNPRHKITKRGQNVTFRCDPISEHNRLYWYRQTLGQGPEFLTYFQNEAQLEKSRLLSDRFSAERPKGSFSTLEIQRTEQGDSAMYLCASSLLGTEQYFGPGTRLTVT.

The rearrangement uses TRBV14 and TRBJ1-2; 8 bases agree with TRBD1. Germline values: CDR1 SGHDN, CDR2 FVKESK. The CDR3 contains 14 residues. Losses at the gene ends were 0 bases for V and 6 bases for J; bases not matched to a gene: 3. The DNA for the CDR3 is TGTGCCAGCAGCCAAGATCACAGGGGGAATGGCTACACCTTC. Amino acid sequence: CASSQDHRGNGYTF.

The genes are TRBV2 and TRBJ2-1, with TRBD2 identical over 13 bases. The trim removed 6 bases at V and 5 bases at J, leaving 7 bases unmatched. CDR1 is SNHLY, CDR2 FYNNEI, per germline. This CDR3 is 16 amino acids long. CDR3 in DNA: TGTGCCAGCAGACAAGGACTAGCGGGAGTTAACAATGAGCAGTTCTTC. It is translated as CASRQGLAGVNNEQFF.

This sequence joins TRBV11-2 and TRBJ2-7, with 9 bases identical to TRBD2. Trimming cost V 1 base and J 3 bases; bases outside gene matches: 10. The CDR3 is 17 residues long. Germline V gene data show CDR1 as SGHAT and CDR2 as FQNNGV. The DNA of the CDR3 is TGTGCCAGCAGCTTAGGGGCGGGAGGGCCAGGTGACTACGAGCAGTACTTC. Encoded protein: CASSLGAGGPGDYEQYF. Based on the CDR3 plus reference TRBV11-2 and TRBJ2-7, the full variable domain is EAGVAQSPRYKIIEKRQSVAFWCNPISGHATLYWYQQILGQGPKLLIQFQNNGVVDDSQLPKDRFSAERLKGVDSTLKIQPAKLEDSAVYLCASSLGAGGPGDYEQYFGPGTRLTVT.

The rearrangement links TRBV27 to TRBJ2-6, with D possibly being TRBD1 (5 bases). V lost 7 bases and J 2 bases, leaving 9 bases between the germline ends. CDR3 length: 14 amino acids. The germline V gene has CDR1 MNHEY and CDR2 SMNVEV (reference sequence). The CDR3 DNA sequence: TGTGCCAGCAAAGTAGGGGCTGGGGCCAACGTCCTGACTTTC. Amino acids: CASKVGAGANVLTF.

This sequence joins TRBV28 and TRBJ2-1, with 8 bases that match TRBD1. The germline V gene has CDR1 MDHEN and CDR2 SYDVKM. This CDR3 is built from 14 residues. Unmatched junction bases numbered 6, after V lost 4 bases and J lost 7 bases. CDR3 bases: TGTGCCAGCAGTTACAGGGGGTTCCTTAATGAGCAGTTCTTC. Amino acids: CASSYRGFLNEQFF.

This clone appeared a single time. The chain uses TRBV27 and TRBJ1-2; TRBD1 agrees at 11 bases. The CDR3 is made up of 16 amino acids. Trimming at V came to 4 bases and at J to 8 bases, leaving 12 bases not matched to a gene. The germline gives CDR1 MNHEY, CDR2 SMNVEV (reference sequence). The DNA for the CDR3 is TGTGCCAGCAGTTCGGCCGGACAGGGGGCTTCTGACGGCTACACCTTC. This sequence encodes CASSSAGQGASDGYTF.

The chain joins TRBV2 to TRBJ2-7, with no clear D. The CDR3 has 11 amino acids. Germline-derived CDR1 and CDR2 are SNHLY and FYNNEI. With 11 bases removed from V and 5 bases from J, the gap between germline ends came to 13 bases. CDR3 sequence: CAGPLPNEQYF. The DNA of the CDR3 is TGTGCCGGGCCTCTTCCTAACGAGCAGTACTTC. The full variable domain, rest sourced from reference TRBV2 and TRBJ2-7, is EPEVTQTPSHQVTQMGQEVILRCVPISNHLYFYWYRQILGQKVEFLVSFYNNEISEKSEIFDDQFSVERPDGSNFTLKIRSTKLEDSAMYFCAGPLPNEQYFGPGTRLTVT.

This clone appeared once. This CDR3 reads CATSRVYLDRDQPQHF. In DNA form, the CDR3 reads TGTGCCACCAGCAGAGTCTATTTGGACAGGGATCAGCCCCAGCATTTT. The gene calls are TRBV15 and TRBJ1-5; 8 nucleotides match TRBD1. V lost 1 base, J lost 5 bases, and 7 bases stayed unmatched. Germline CDR1 reads LNHNV; CDR2 reads YYDKDF (reference sequence). This CDR3 has 16 residues.

The chain has TRBV28 and TRBJ1-1; no clear D gene. Germline V CDR1 and CDR2: MDHEN, SYDVKM. This CDR3 is built from 12 residues. Trimming pared 5 bases from V and 3 bases from J, leaving 7 bases between. The DNA of the CDR3 is TGTGCCAGCAGTGCGGATCACACTGAAGCTTTCTTT. Amino acid sequence: CASSADHTEAFF.